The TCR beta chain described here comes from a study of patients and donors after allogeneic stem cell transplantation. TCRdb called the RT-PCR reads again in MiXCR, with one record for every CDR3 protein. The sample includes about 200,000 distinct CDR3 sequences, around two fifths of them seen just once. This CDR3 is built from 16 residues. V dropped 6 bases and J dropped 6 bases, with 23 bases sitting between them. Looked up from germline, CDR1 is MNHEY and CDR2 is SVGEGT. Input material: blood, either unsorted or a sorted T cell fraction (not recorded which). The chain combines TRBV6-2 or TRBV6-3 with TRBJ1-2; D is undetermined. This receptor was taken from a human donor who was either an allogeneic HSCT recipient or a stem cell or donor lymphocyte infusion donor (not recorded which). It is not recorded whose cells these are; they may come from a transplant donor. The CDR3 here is CASSRTPGWARHGYTF. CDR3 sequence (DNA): TGTGCCAGCAGCCGAACTCCCGGTTGGGCTCGGCATGGCTACACCTTC.